This T cell receptor (beta chain) was retrieved from a study of T-cell reconstitution after alpha-beta-depleted transplantation in children. The library targeted TCRbeta and was prepared with unique molecular identifiers. TCRdb itself ran the PCR reads through MiXCR, one entry per CDR3 protein. The data hold some 500,000 distinct CDR3 sequences, with around 17% observed a single time. Trimming took 4 bases from V and 0 from J, leaving 9 bases between them. The CDR3 consists of 14 residues. The table lists this clonotype with a few counts. The input for sequencing was PBMCs from the stem cell graft donor, taken from the stem cell graft. The chain uses TRBV12-3 or TRBV12-4 and TRBJ2-5; unclear D gene. This clonotype originated in a human donor who donated a stem cell graft to a child with acute lymphoblastic leukemia. The CDR3 region has the DNA TGTGCCAGCAGTTATGGCGCTGACCAAGAGACCCAGTACTTC. Its protein is CASSYGADQETQYF.